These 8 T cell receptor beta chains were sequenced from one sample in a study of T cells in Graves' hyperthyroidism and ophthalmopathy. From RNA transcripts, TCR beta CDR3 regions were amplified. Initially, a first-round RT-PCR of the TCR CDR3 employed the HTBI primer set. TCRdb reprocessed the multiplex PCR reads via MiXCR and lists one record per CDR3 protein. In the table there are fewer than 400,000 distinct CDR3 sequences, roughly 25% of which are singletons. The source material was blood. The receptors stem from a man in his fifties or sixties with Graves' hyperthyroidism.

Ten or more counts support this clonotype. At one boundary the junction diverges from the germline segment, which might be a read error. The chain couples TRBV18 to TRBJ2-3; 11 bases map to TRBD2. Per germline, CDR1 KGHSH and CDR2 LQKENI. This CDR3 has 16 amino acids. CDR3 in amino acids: CASSPLAGGSTYTQYF. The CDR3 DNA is TGTGCCAGCTCACCCCTAGCGGGAGGCTCCACATATACGCAGTATTTT. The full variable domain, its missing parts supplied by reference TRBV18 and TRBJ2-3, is NAGVMQNPRHLVRRRGQEARLRCSPMKGHSHVYWYRQLPEEGLKFMVYLQKENIIDESGMPKERFSAEFPKEGPSILRIQQVVRGDSAAYFCASSPLAGGSTYTQYFGPGTRLTVL.

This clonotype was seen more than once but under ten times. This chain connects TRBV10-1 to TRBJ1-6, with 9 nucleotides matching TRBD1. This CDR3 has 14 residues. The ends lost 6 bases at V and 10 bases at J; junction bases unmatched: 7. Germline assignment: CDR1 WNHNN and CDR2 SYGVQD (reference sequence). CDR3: CASSGQGLGSPLHF. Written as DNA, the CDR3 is TGCGCCAGCAGCGGACAGGGGTTGGGCTCACCCCTCCACTTT.

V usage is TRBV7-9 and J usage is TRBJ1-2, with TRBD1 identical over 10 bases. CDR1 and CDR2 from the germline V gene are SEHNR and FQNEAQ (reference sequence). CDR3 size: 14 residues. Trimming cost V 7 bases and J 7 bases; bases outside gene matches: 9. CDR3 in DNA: TGTGCCAGCACCAATAACCGGGACAGGGGTGGCTACACCTTC. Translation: CASTNNRDRGGYTF.

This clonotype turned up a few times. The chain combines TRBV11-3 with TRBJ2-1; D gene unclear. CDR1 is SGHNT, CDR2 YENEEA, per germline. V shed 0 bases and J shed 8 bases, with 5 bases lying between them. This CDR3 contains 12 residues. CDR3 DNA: TGTGCCAGCAGCTTAGATCGCCATGAGCAGTTCTTC. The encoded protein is CASSLDRHEQFF.

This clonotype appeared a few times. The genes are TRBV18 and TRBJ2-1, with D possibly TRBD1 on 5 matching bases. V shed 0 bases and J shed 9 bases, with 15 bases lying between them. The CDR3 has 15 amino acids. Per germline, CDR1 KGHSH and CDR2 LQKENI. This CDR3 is CASSPPVPLRGEQFF. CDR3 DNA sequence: TGTGCCAGCTCACCACCGGTGCCCCTAAGGGGTGAGCAGTTCTTC. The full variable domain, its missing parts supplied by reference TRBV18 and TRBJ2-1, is NAGVMQNPRHLVRRRGQEARLRCSPMKGHSHVYWYRQLPEEGLKFMVYLQKENIIDESGMPKERFSAEFPKEGPSILRIQQVVRGDSAAYFCASSPPVPLRGEQFFGPGTRLTVL.

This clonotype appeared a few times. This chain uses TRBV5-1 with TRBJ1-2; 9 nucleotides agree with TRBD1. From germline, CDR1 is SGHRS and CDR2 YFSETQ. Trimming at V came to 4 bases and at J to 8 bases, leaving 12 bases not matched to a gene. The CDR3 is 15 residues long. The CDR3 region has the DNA TGCGCCAGCAGCCCCCTAATGGACAGGGGCGGCGGCTACACCTTC. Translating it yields CASSPLMDRGGGYTF.

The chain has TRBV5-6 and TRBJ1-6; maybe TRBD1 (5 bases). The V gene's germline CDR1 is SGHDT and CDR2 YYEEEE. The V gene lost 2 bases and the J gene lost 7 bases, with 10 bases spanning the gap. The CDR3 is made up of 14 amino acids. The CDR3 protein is CASSLPGWNSPLHF. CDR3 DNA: TGTGCCAGCAGCTTACCAGGGTGGAATTCACCCCTCCACTTT. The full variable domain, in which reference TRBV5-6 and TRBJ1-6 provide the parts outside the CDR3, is DAGVTQSPTHLIKTRGQQVTLRCSPKSGHDTVSWYQQALGQGPQFIFQYYEEEERQRGNFPDRFSGHQFPNYSSELNVNALLLGDSALYLCASSLPGWNSPLHFGNGTRLTVT.

The CDR3 spells CAWSVPGHYNNEQFF. The CDR3 nucleotides are TGTGCCTGGAGTGTACCGGGACACTACAACAATGAGCAGTTCTTC. The chain carries TRBV30 and TRBJ2-1; TRBD1 is a possible D gene (6 bases). Germline V CDR1 and CDR2: GTSNPN, SVGIG (reference sequence). Trimming shortened V by 0 bases and J by 5 bases, and 14 bases separated the two germline ends. The CDR3 is made up of 15 amino acids.